This TCR beta chain originates from a study of shared clonotypes between healthy human individuals. Whole-study context: For every donor, three CD4 naive, three CD4 memory, two CD8 naive and one CD8 memory plates were used.

Comments on this clone: The antigen remains unidentified.

Trimming took 5 bases from V and 4 from J, leaving 19 bases between them. The CDR3 is 15 amino acids. In germline, CDR1 is SGHKS, CDR2 YYEKEE (reference sequence). The data were produced by immunoSEQ multiplex PCR, yet TCRdb's version contains in-frame clones alone and is incomplete. Seen here are about 800,000 clones, 96% observed once, and the top ten hold less than 0.3%. CD45RO-negative, CCR7-positively selected cells formed the naive CD8 fraction, excluding terminally differentiated effector memory CD45RA+ cells. Study outcomes and limitations: The rarefaction results pointed to incomplete sorted-subset sequencing despite large depth. Larger richness was generally estimated for naive than memory subsets. Sharing across four donors was highest in naive CD4 (around 5%) and lowest in memory CD8 (roughly 0.4%).

Sequenced material: naive CD8+ T cells sorted from blood. This chain connects TRBV5-5 to TRBJ2-7; the D gene is possibly TRBD1 (7 bases). This receptor was taken from a man under 40 in good health. CDR3 residues: CASRVRGTGTYEQYF. For the CDR3, the DNA is TGTGCCAGCAGGGTCAGGGGGACGGGGACTTACGAGCAGTACTTC.